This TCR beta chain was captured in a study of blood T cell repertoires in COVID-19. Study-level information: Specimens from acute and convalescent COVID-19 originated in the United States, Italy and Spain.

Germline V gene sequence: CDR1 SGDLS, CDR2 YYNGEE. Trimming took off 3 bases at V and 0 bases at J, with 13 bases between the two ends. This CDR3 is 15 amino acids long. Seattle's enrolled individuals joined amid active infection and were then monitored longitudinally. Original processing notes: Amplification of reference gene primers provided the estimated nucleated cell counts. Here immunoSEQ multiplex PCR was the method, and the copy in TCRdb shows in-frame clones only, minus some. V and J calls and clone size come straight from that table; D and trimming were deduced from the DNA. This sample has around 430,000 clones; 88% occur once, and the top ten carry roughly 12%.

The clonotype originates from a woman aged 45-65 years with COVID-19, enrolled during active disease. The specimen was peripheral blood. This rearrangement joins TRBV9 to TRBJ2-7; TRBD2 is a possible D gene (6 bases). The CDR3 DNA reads TGTGCCAGCAGCGCGCCGGGAGCCCTCTCCTACGAGCAGTACTTC. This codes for CASSAPGALSYEQYF.